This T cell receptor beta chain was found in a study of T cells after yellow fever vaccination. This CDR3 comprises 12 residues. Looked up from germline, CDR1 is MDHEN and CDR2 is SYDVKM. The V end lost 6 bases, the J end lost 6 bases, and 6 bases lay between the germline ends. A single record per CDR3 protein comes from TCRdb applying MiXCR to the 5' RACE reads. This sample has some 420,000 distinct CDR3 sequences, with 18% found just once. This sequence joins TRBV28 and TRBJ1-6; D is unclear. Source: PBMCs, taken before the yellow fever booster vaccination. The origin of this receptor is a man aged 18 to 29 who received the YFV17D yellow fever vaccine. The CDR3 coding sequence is TGTGCCAGCAGGAGGACTAATTCACCCCTCCACTTT. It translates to CASRRTNSPLHF.